A single TCR beta chain is shown here with its context. The RNA, roughly 0.45 to 1 ug, was put through reverse transcription using random hexamers. Amplification of TCR beta CDR3 spanned 54 Vbeta and 13 Jbeta via immunoSEQ multiplex PCR. MiXCR, applied by TCRdb to the immunoSEQ multiplex PCR reads, yields one record per CDR3 protein. Among under 150,000 distinct CDR3 sequences listed, 80% were seen once. This sample was taken from a study of CD8 T cells in Susac syndrome. The CDR3 length is 15 residues. V was trimmed by 5 bases and J by 0 bases, leaving 12 bases between them. In germline, CDR1 is SGHTA, CDR2 FQGNSA.

This TCR was recovered from a human donor with multiple sclerosis. The specimen was CD8+ T cells from PBMCs. The V gene is TRBV7-2, the J gene TRBJ2-3; possible D gene TRBD2, 6 bases. This CDR3 is CASSLSGYSTDTQYF. The CDR3 nucleotides are TGTGCCAGCAGCCTGAGCGGGTATAGCACAGATACGCAGTATTTT.